Reported below is one T cell receptor (beta chain). This entry is derived from a study of blood T cells in healthy people across ages. The use of a sample-barcoded 5' primer and a J-beta primer mix characterized a second PCR of about 7 to 12 cycles. Each cDNA molecule, via a template-switch adaptor with 12 random nucleotides, was tagged. TCRdb re-analysed the 5' RACE reads in MiXCR, keeping a single row per CDR3 protein. The data hold more than 1 million distinct CDR3 sequences, with 40% to 50% observed a single time. This TCR came from a woman aged 55-70 years in good health. The sequenced sample consisted of blood.

The chain's CDR3 is CASSQEDPTGGQGYQPQHF. The DNA for the CDR3 is TGCGCCAGCAGCCAAGAGGATCCTACCGGAGGCCAGGGGTATCAGCCCCAGCATTTT. V and J are TRBV4-1 and TRBJ1-5; a possible D gene is TRBD1 (6 bases). Germline lookup yields CDR1 MGHRA and CDR2 YSYEKL. The CDR3 extends over 19 amino acids. The V and J ends lost 0 bases and 5 bases respectively, with 23 bases between them.